This TCR beta chain was recorded in a study of cytomegalovirus exposure and HLA in healthy donors. General study points: Previous analysis showed most TCR beta V segments were productive about 87% or about 30% of the time. In vitro confirmation showed three CMV-associated chains to be CMV antigen specific. The authors later found most CMV-associated TCR beta chains appeared HLA-restricted.

CDR1 KGHSH and CDR2 LQKENI come from the germline V gene. CDR3 size: 14 residues. V lost 2 bases and J lost 2, with 10 bases in between. This clone was detected only once. Its target is not known. The PCR ran on 60 Vbeta and 13 Jbeta primers. Libraries were prepared by immunoSEQ multiplex PCR; TCRdb keeps only in-frame clonotypes and omits some of them. The sample includes tens of thousands of clones, about 66% seen only once; the top ten take more than 15%. The sample comprised PBMCs. The chain couples TRBV18 to TRBJ2-7; D is ambiguous. This TCR was sampled from a man aged 50-60 years in good health and CMV-seropositive. CDR3 DNA: TGTGCCAGCTCACCAGGATTTACTACCTACGAGCAGTACTTC. Amino acids: CASSPGFTTYEQYF.